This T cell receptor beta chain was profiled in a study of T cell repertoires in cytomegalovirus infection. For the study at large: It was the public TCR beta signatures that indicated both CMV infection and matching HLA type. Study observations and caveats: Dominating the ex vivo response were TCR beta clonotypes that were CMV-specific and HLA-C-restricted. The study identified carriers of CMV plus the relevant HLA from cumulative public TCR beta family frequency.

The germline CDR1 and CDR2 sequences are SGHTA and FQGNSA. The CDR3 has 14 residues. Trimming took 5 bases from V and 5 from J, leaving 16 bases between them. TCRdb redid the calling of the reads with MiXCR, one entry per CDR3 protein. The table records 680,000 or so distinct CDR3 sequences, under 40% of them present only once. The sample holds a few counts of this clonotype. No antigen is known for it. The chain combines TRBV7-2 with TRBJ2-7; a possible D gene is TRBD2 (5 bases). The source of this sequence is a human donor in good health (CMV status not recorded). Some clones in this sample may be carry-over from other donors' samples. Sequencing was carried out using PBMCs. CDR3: CASSPGRLADEQYF. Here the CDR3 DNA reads TGTGCCAGCAGCCCCGGACGGCTAGCAGACGAGCAGTACTTC.